The next 28 T cell receptor beta chains were all read from a single sample in a study of cytomegalovirus exposure and HLA in healthy donors. With 60 Vbeta and 13 Jbeta primers, the PCR was carried out. Some clones are missing from TCRdb's copy, which holds only in-frame ones; the method was immunoSEQ multiplex PCR. The sample lists some 130,000 clones; about two thirds were seen once. Sequenced input: PBMCs. These receptor sequences come from a woman in her thirties or forties in good health and CMV-seronegative.

V is TRBV29-1 and J is TRBJ1-5; TRBD1 matches 7 bases. CDR1 is SQVTM and CDR2 is ANQGSEA in the germline V gene. V was pared by 5 bases and J by 6 bases, with 4 bases of the junction left unmatched. The CDR3 consists of 12 residues. The CDR3 bases are TGCAGCGTTAGACAGGGCGGTCAGCCCCAGCATTTT. Protein product: CSVRQGGQPQHF.

A note on this clone: The germline gene is not matched at one end of the junction; a read error may be the cause. The chain joins TRBV7-2 to TRBJ1-1, with 7 bases matching TRBD1. The CDR3 consists of 14 residues. CDR1 is SGHTA and CDR2 is FQGNSA in the germline V gene. The CDR3 is CASSFTRGDTEASF. The CDR3 DNA reads as TGTGCCAGCAGCTTCACCAGGGGGGACACTGAAGCTTCCTTT.

The V gene is TRBV6-6, the J gene TRBJ1-3, with D unresolved. Germline assignment: CDR1 MNHNY and CDR2 SVGAGI (reference sequence). Between the trimmed V and J ends, which lost 8 bases and 0 bases, there was a span of 14 bases. The CDR3 is made up of 15 amino acids. CDR3 DNA: TGTGCCAGCTGGCGAGGAGACTTCTCTGGAAACACCATATATTTT. It specifies CASWRGDFSGNTIYF.

The chain joins TRBV5-4 to TRBJ2-7; the match to TRBD1 covers 8 bases. The V gene's germline CDR1 is SGHNT and CDR2 YYREEE (reference sequence). V shed 0 bases and J 0 bases; nucleotides not matched to a gene: 2. The CDR3 runs 15 residues. The CDR3 here is CASSLAGGLSYEQYF. CDR3 coding DNA: TGTGCCAGCAGCTTGGCAGGGGGCCTCTCCTACGAGCAGTACTTC.

The chain couples TRBV11-1 to TRBJ2-1; D perhaps matches TRBD2 (5 bases). Germline CDR1 and CDR2: SGHAT and FQDESV (reference sequence). Trimming stripped 1 base from V and 7 bases from J, with 14 bases between. The CDR3 extends over 15 amino acids. In DNA form, the CDR3 reads TGTGCCAGCAGCTTAGGACTATCTGAACGGAATGAGCAGTTCTTC. Protein sequence: CASSLGLSERNEQFF.

The chain joins TRBV28 to TRBJ2-2; 8 nucleotides line up with TRBD1. The CDR3 is 16 residues long. After removal of 5 bases from V and 5 bases from J, the junction contained 10 bases not matched to a gene. Germline CDR1 MDHEN, CDR2 SYDVKM. The CDR3: CASSVWPRQGTGELFF. In DNA form, the CDR3 reads TGTGCCAGCAGTGTTTGGCCGCGACAGGGGACCGGGGAGCTGTTTTTT.

This clone was counted only a few times. The rearrangement uses TRBV4-1 and TRBJ1-4; 8 nucleotides align to TRBD1. Germline CDR1 MGHRA, CDR2 YSYEKL. V gave up 4 bases and J gave up 8 bases; unmatched junction bases: 6. CDR3 length: 14 amino acids. CDR3 loop: CASSPADRAEKLFF. In DNA form, the CDR3 reads TGCGCCAGCAGCCCCGCGGACAGGGCGGAAAAACTGTTTTTT.

J is TRBJ1-5 and V is TRBV9; unclear D gene. This CDR3 is 14 amino acids long. Trimming stripped 0 bases from V and 3 bases from J, with 7 bases between. CDR1 and CDR2 from the germline V gene are SGDLS and YYNGEE. CDR3 DNA: TGTGCCAGCAGCGTAGGAGCTTTCAATCAGCCCCAGCATTTT. Translated, it gives CASSVGAFNQPQHF. The full variable domain, its missing parts supplied by reference TRBV9 and TRBJ1-5, is DSGVTQTPKHLITATGQRVTLRCSPRSGDLSVYWYQQSLDQGLQFLIQYYNGEERAKGNILERFSAQQFPDLHSELNLSSLELGDSALYFCASSVGAFNQPQHFGDGTRLSIL.

The gene calls are TRBV11-2 and TRBJ1-4; D remains ambiguous. The germline V and J ends were trimmed by 1 base and 8 bases, with 11 bases remaining between them. Germline CDR1 reads SGHAT; CDR2 reads FQNNGV. This CDR3 is built from 14 residues. The CDR3 here is CASSLAIVSEKLFF. The CDR3, as DNA: TGTGCCAGCAGCTTAGCAATAGTTTCAGAAAAACTGTTTTTT.

In DNA, the CDR3 is TGTGCCAGCAGTTTAATATGGCAGGATGAAGCTTTCTTT. Residues: CASSLIWQDEAFF. The chain uses TRBV27 and TRBJ1-1; D not resolved. This CDR3 contains 13 residues. V was pared by 2 bases and J by 7 bases, with 11 bases between. The V gene's germline CDR1 is MNHEY and CDR2 SMNVEV (reference sequence).

This chain uses TRBV7-9 with TRBJ2-3; possibly TRBD1 for D (5 bases). Trimming pared 5 bases from V and 4 bases from J, leaving 16 bases between. CDR3 length equals 15 residues. CDR1 is SEHNR, CDR2 FQNEAQ, per germline (reference sequence). The CDR3 here is CASSATGQGADTQYF. Here the CDR3 DNA reads TGTGCCAGCAGCGCCACAGGTCAGGGTGCAGATACGCAGTATTTT.

V and J are TRBV5-4 and TRBJ1-2, with 9 positions matching TRBD1. Per the germline V gene, CDR1 is SGHNT and CDR2 is YYREEE (reference sequence). CDR3 length: 13 amino acids. Unmatched junction bases numbered 10, after V lost 8 bases and J lost 8 bases. For the CDR3, the DNA is TGTGCCAGTAGCCGGGACAGGGTGGGGGGCTACACCTTC. This gives the protein CASSRDRVGGYTF. Variable domain in full (rest from reference TRBV5-4 and TRBJ1-2): ETGVTQSPTHLIKTRGQQVTLRCSSQSGHNTVSWYQQALGQGPQFIFQYYREEENGRGNFPPRFSGLQFPNYSSELNVNALELDDSALYLCASSRDRVGGYTFGSGTRLTVV.

This sequence joins TRBV15 and TRBJ1-6, with D possibly matching TRBD1 (5 bases). This CDR3 has 14 residues. Germline V lookup: CDR1 LNHNV, CDR2 YYDKDF (reference sequence). V gave up 0 bases and J gave up 7 bases, with 7 bases separating them. DNA for the CDR3: TGTGCCACCAGCAGAGATGGGGGGAATTCACCCCTCCACTTT. Its protein product is CATSRDGGNSPLHF.

The V gene is TRBV27, the J gene TRBJ2-5, with TRBD2 matching 14 bases. CDR3 length equals 17 residues. Germline CDR1 is MNHEY and CDR2 is SMNVEV (reference sequence). The V gene end was trimmed by 0 bases and the J gene end by 5 bases; junction bases not matched to a gene: 5. Here the CDR3 reads CASSLSWTSGGWETQYF. The CDR3 nucleotides read TGTGCCAGCAGTTTATCGTGGACTAGCGGGGGGTGGGAGACCCAGTACTTC.

The chain uses TRBV19 and TRBJ2-6, with D uncertain. V was trimmed by 6 bases and J by 0 bases, leaving 15 bases between them. This CDR3 contains 17 residues. Per germline, CDR1 LNHDA and CDR2 SQIVND (reference sequence). CDR3 nucleotides: TGTGCCAGTAGCAGAACCAACCGGGTCTCTGGGGCCAACGTCCTGACTTTC. It specifies CASSRTNRVSGANVLTF.

This chain links TRBV30 with TRBJ2-6, with 7 bases matching TRBD1. Germline V CDR1 and CDR2: GTSNPN, SVGIG (reference sequence). Trimming removed 2 bases from V and 2 bases from J; junction bases left unmatched: 3. The CDR3 length is 15 residues. The CDR3 region has the DNA TGTGCCTGGAGTACAGGGGACCCTGGGGCCAACGTCCTGACTTTC. Amino acids: CAWSTGDPGANVLTF.

V gene TRBV9 combines with J gene TRBJ2-7; TRBD2 is a possible D gene (7 bases). Germline V gene data show CDR1 as SGDLS and CDR2 as YYNGEE. V was pared by 4 bases and J by 1 base, with 15 bases between. This CDR3 has 15 residues. For the CDR3, the DNA is TGTGCCAGCAGCCTAACGGGGGGCCCTTCCTACGAGCAGTACTTC. Its protein product is CASSLTGGPSYEQYF.

The CDR3 sequence is CASSDRVGANVLTF. The CDR3 DNA sequence: TGTGCCAGCAGTGACAGGGTTGGGGCCAACGTCCTGACTTTC. This sequence joins TRBV28 and TRBJ2-6, with 7 bases lining up with TRBD1. The CDR3 consists of 14 residues. Germline assignment: CDR1 MDHEN and CDR2 SYDVKM. Trimming took 5 bases from V and 3 from J; bases not matched to a gene: 1.

This rearrangement joins TRBV29-1 to TRBJ1-2; 8 bases map to TRBD1. The CDR3 is 12 amino acids. CDR1 SQVTM and CDR2 ANQGSEA come from the germline V gene. V dropped 7 bases and J dropped 6; count of bases not matched to a gene: 7. CDR3 residues: CSAETGEDGYTF. CDR3 nucleotide sequence: TGCAGCGCAGAGACAGGGGAGGATGGCTACACCTTC.

This clone showed up just a few times. The J gene is TRBJ2-2, the V gene TRBV5-1; 9 bases are shared with TRBD1. The CDR3 spans 16 residues. With 2 bases clipped from V and 0 bases from J, the junction kept 2 bases outside the gene matches. Per germline, CDR1 SGHRS and CDR2 YFSETQ. The CDR3: CASSLGQGPNTGELFF. In nucleotides, the CDR3 is TGCGCCAGCAGCTTAGGACAGGGGCCGAACACCGGGGAGCTGTTTTTT.

The V call is TRBV13, the J call TRBJ2-1; 7 nucleotides match TRBD1. The CDR3 is 13 amino acids. Germline CDR1 reads PRHDT; CDR2 reads FYEKMQ (reference sequence). The ends lost 4 bases at V and 7 bases at J; junction bases unmatched: 4. The chain's CDR3 is CASSYPQGNEQFF. The CDR3 nucleotides read TGTGCCAGCAGCTACCCACAGGGGAATGAGCAGTTCTTC.

This clone was seen only once. This CDR3 reads CASSQDLAGAYEQYF. The CDR3 coding sequence is TGTGCCAGCAGCCAAGATCTGGCAGGGGCCTACGAGCAGTACTTC. The chain recombines TRBV4-2 with TRBJ2-7; TRBD1 is a possible D gene (6 bases). With 0 bases removed from V and 2 bases from J, the gap between germline ends came to 11 bases. From germline, CDR1 is LGHNA and CDR2 YNFKEQ. This CDR3 region has 15 residues.

The rearrangement links TRBV2 to TRBJ1-4; TRBD1 agrees at 7 bases. The V and J ends lost 4 bases and 11 bases, in that order; junction bases with no gene match: 10. Germline loops: CDR1 SNHLY, CDR2 FYNNEI. The CDR3 spans 14 residues. CDR3 amino acids: CASSGEGTAKKLFF. CDR3 bases: TGTGCCAGCAGTGGCGAGGGGACAGCGAAGAAACTGTTTTTT.

This rearrangement joins TRBV5-1 to TRBJ1-2; TRBD1 matches 7 bases. Germline V gene sequence: CDR1 SGHRS, CDR2 YFSETQ. This CDR3 region has 16 residues. V dropped 1 base and J dropped 4; count of bases not matched to a gene: 10. Written as DNA, the CDR3 is TGCGCCAGCAGCTTGAATCCCAGGGGGAGTTCCTATGGCTACACCTTC. This encodes CASSLNPRGSSYGYTF.

This chain joins TRBV6-6 and TRBJ1-1, with D uncertain. V was shortened by 6 bases and J by 0 bases, with 5 bases between the two germline ends. CDR1 and CDR2 (germline): MNHNY, SVGAGI (reference sequence). This CDR3 is 12 amino acids long. The CDR3 is CASRLVNTEAFF. Written as DNA, the CDR3 is TGTGCCAGCAGATTAGTGAACACTGAAGCTTTCTTT.

The chain links TRBV29-1 to TRBJ2-4, with a possible D match to TRBD2 (6 bases). CDR3 length: 14 residues. CDR1 is SQVTM and CDR2 is ANQGSEA in the germline V gene. V was clipped by 6 bases and J by 4 bases, with 16 bases between them. The CDR3 DNA is TGCAGCGTCCTCAAACCTAGCGAGAAAAACATTCAGTACTTC. Protein: CSVLKPSEKNIQYF. The whole variable domain, filled in from reference TRBV29-1 and TRBJ2-4, reads SAVISQKPSRDICQRGTSLTIQCQVDSQVTMMFWYRQQPGQSLTLIATANQGSEATYESGFVIDKFPISRPNLTFSTLTVSNMSPEDSSIYLCSVLKPSEKNIQYFGAGTRLSVL.

A few counts support this clone. The chain combines TRBV15 with TRBJ2-1; 7 bases match TRBD1. The CDR3 contains 15 residues. V gave up 5 bases and J gave up 6 bases; unmatched junction bases: 10. Germline CDR1 is LNHNV and CDR2 is YYDKDF (reference sequence). The CDR3 region is CATSSDRALLNEQFF. CDR3 bases: TGTGCCACCAGCTCCGACAGGGCCCTGCTCAATGAGCAGTTCTTC.

The CDR3 sequence: CASSFGTGPLGGYTF. For the CDR3, the DNA is TGTGCCAGCAGTTTTGGTACAGGCCCATTGGGTGGCTACACCTTC. The chain couples TRBV27 to TRBJ1-2; tentative D call: TRBD1 (5 bases). CDR1 and CDR2 from the germline V gene are MNHEY and SMNVEV (reference sequence). The V gene lost 3 bases and the J gene lost 7 bases, with 18 bases spanning the gap. The CDR3 loop spans 15 amino acids.